The T cell receptor beta chain under discussion was sequenced for a study of T cells in Graves' hyperthyroidism and ophthalmopathy. The CDR3 extends over 14 amino acids. Per the germline V gene, CDR1 is GTSNPN and CDR2 is SVGIG (reference sequence). V was shortened by 2 bases and J by 0 bases, with 8 bases between the two germline ends. What was amplified from RNA transcripts were TCR beta CDR3 regions. First-round RT-PCR targeting the TCR CDR3 was performed with the HTBI primer set. A single record per CDR3 protein comes from TCRdb applying MiXCR to the multiplex PCR reads. The profile shows roughly 660,000 distinct CDR3 sequences, around a sixth of them singletons. This clonotype has a handful of counts.

This TCR was recovered from a man aged 50 to 60 with Graves' hyperthyroidism. This chain connects TRBV30 to TRBJ1-5; D call uncertain. The specimen was blood. The CDR3 loop is CAWSQTNSNQPQHF. The CDR3 bases are TGTGCCTGGAGTCAGACAAATAGCAATCAGCCCCAGCATTTT.